The 23 T cell receptor beta chains below were found in one sample sequenced in a study of blood T cell repertoires in COVID-19. Sequencing used immunoSEQ multiplex PCR; TCRdb keeps in-frame clones, though not all of them. Seen here are 130,000 to 150,000 clones, 87% observed once, and the top ten hold roughly 8%. Material: peripheral blood. The source of these receptors is a woman aged 50 to 65 with active or convalescent COVID-19.

V and J are TRBV7-2 and TRBJ2-7, with TRBD2 identical over 8 bases. V was clipped by 6 bases and J by 4 bases; unmatched bases: 11. Per the germline V gene, CDR1 is SGHTA and CDR2 is FQGNSA. This CDR3 has 15 amino acids. The CDR3 protein is CASRVSYGGDYEQYF. As DNA, the CDR3 is TGTGCCAGCAGAGTTAGCTACGGGGGGGATTACGAGCAGTACTTC.

The rearrangement links TRBV7-9 to TRBJ1-5; 9 bases are shared with TRBD1. CDR3 size: 15 residues. V trimming: 6 bases; J trimming: 4 bases; junction bases outside the gene matches: 7. Germline-derived CDR1 and CDR2 are SEHNR and FQNEAQ (reference sequence). The CDR3 DNA is TGTGCCAGCAGTCCTCGGGGACAGGGAAATCAGCCCCAGCATTTT. Amino acid sequence: CASSPRGQGNQPQHF.

V usage is TRBV7-6 and J usage is TRBJ2-3; 9 bases are a match to TRBD1. The CDR3 has 15 residues. The J segment lost 3 bases and the V segment lost 5 bases, leaving 6 bases of the junction unmatched. Germline assignment: CDR1 SGHVS and CDR2 FNYEAQ. The CDR3 DNA follows: TGTGCCAGCAGCCCGGGGGGACAGGGAACAGATACGCAGTATTTT. Translation gives CASSPGGQGTDTQYF.

This clone came up a few times. V and J are TRBV4-1 and TRBJ2-7; D is possibly TRBD2 (5 bases). V was clipped by 4 bases and J by 3 bases, with 28 bases between them. CDR3 length: 19 amino acids. CDR1 and CDR2 from the germline V gene are MGHRA and YSYEKL. The CDR3 reads CASSPDYVNEGLGSYEQYF. CDR3 nucleotide sequence: TGCGCCAGCAGCCCAGATTATGTGAATGAAGGGTTGGGGAGCTACGAGCAGTACTTC.

This chain links TRBV4-3 with TRBJ1-1; D not resolved. V shed 0 bases and J shed 5 bases, with 13 bases lying between them. This CDR3 region has 15 residues. Germline-derived CDR1 and CDR2 are LGHNA and YSLEER. The CDR3 region is CASSQDSVSGTEAFF. The CDR3 region has the DNA TGCGCCAGCAGCCAAGATTCGGTTTCGGGAACTGAAGCTTTCTTT.

The gene calls are TRBV30 and TRBJ1-1; no clear D. V lost 3 bases and J lost 1, with 21 bases in between. The germline V gene encodes CDR1 GTSNPN and CDR2 SVGIG (reference sequence). CDR3 size: 17 residues. DNA for the CDR3: TGTGCCTGGAGACCCACCCTCGCCAGGCTAGCGAACACTGAAGCTTTCTTT. Protein sequence: CAWRPTLARLANTEAFF. Full variable domain (rest looked up from reference TRBV30 and TRBJ1-1): SQTIHQWPATLVQPVGSPLSLECTVEGTSNPNLYWYRQAAGRGLQLLFYSVGIGQISSEVPQNLSASRPQDRQFILSSKKLLLSDSGFYLCAWRPTLARLANTEAFFGQGTRLTVV.

The genes are TRBV29-1 and TRBJ1-1; TRBD1 is a possible D gene (5 bases). V was trimmed by 6 bases and J by 0 bases, leaving 8 bases between them. This CDR3 region has 12 residues. Looked up from germline, CDR1 is SQVTM and CDR2 is ANQGSEA. The CDR3 loop reads CSVRGMNTEAFF. The CDR3 DNA follows: TGCAGCGTAAGGGGCATGAACACTGAAGCTTTCTTT. The full variable domain, in which reference TRBV29-1 and TRBJ1-1 provide the parts outside the CDR3, is SAVISQKPSRDICQRGTSLTIQCQVDSQVTMMFWYRQQPGQSLTLIATANQGSEATYESGFVIDKFPISRPNLTFSTLTVSNMSPEDSSIYLCSVRGMNTEAFFGQGTRLTVV.

The chain joins TRBV7-6 to TRBJ2-7; 11 positions match TRBD1. With V trimmed by 1 base and J by 5 bases, 1 base remained unmatched. CDR3 size: 14 residues. Germline assignment: CDR1 SGHVS and CDR2 FNYEAQ. In DNA, the CDR3 is TGTGCCAGCAGCTTAGAGGACAGGGGGCACGAGCAGTACTTC. Translated: CASSLEDRGHEQYF.

The rearrangement links TRBV2 to TRBJ2-3, with D uncertain. The V end was cut by 5 bases, the J end by 2 bases, with 5 bases between. Per the germline V gene, CDR1 is SNHLY and CDR2 is FYNNEI. The CDR3 has 12 amino acids. CDR3: CASSLLTDTQYF. The CDR3 region has the DNA TGTGCCAGCAGTCTCCTCACAGATACGCAGTATTTT.

The chain recombines TRBV28 with TRBJ1-1; D possibly corresponds to TRBD1 (6 bases). The CDR3 has 13 residues. The germline CDR1 and CDR2 sequences are MDHEN and SYDVKM. Trimming pared 3 bases from V and 10 bases from J, leaving 15 bases between. CDR3 amino acids: CASSLGQGSRAFF. DNA for the CDR3: TGTGCCAGCAGTTTGGGGCAGGGGAGTAGAGCTTTCTTT.

The rearrangement uses TRBV2 and TRBJ2-2; 10 bases match TRBD2. Trimming removed 8 bases from V and 5 bases from J; junction bases left unmatched: 11. Germline V gene lookup returns CDR1 SNHLY and CDR2 FYNNEI. The CDR3 has 16 amino acids. CDR3 DNA: TGTGCCAGCCGGGGGCGGCTAGCGGGAGTTACCGGGGAGCTGTTTTTT. Protein sequence: CASRGRLAGVTGELFF.

The rearrangement joins TRBV7-2 to TRBJ2-1, with D possibly being TRBD2 (6 bases). Germline lookup yields CDR1 SGHTA and CDR2 FQGNSA. The CDR3 spans 15 residues. Deletions cut 4 bases from V and 6 bases from J, with 16 bases between. The CDR3 here is CASSSVERASNEQFF. In nucleotides, the CDR3 is TGTGCCAGCAGCTCGGTTGAGCGGGCGAGCAATGAGCAGTTCTTC.

This rearrangement joins TRBV3-1 (or the pseudogene TRBV3-2) to TRBJ1-6, with no clear D. Looked up from germline, CDR1 is LGHDT and CDR2 is YNNKEL (reference sequence). Trimming removed 3 bases from V and 10 bases from J, with 7 bases in between. This CDR3 has 12 amino acids. The CDR3 here is CASSQGVSPLHF. The CDR3 DNA follows: TGTGCCAGCAGCCAGGGAGTCTCACCCCTCCACTTT.

The chain is built from TRBV28 and TRBJ1-6; no clear D gene. The V end was cut by 7 bases, the J end by 10 bases, with 11 bases between. From germline, CDR1 is MDHEN and CDR2 SYDVKM. This CDR3 has 12 amino acids. CDR3 sequence reads: CASTRVGSPLHF. The CDR3, as DNA: TGTGCCAGCACCCGGGTTGGGTCACCCCTCCACTTT.

The chain combines TRBV4-3 with TRBJ1-6, with 7 bases that match TRBD1. The CDR3 loop spans 17 amino acids. V shed 3 bases, J shed 6 bases, and the junction held 11 bases outside the gene matches. From germline, CDR1 is LGHNA and CDR2 YSLEER. Written as DNA, the CDR3 is TGCGCCAGCAGCCAGACGGACAGGCCCGGTCCTAATTCACCCCTCCACTTT. It encodes CASSQTDRPGPNSPLHF.

This rearrangement joins TRBV7-9 to TRBJ1-1; a weak D match, TRBD1 (5 bases). This CDR3 has 17 amino acids. The germline V gene has CDR1 SEHNR and CDR2 FQNEAQ (reference sequence). V was clipped by 2 bases and J by 0 bases, with 16 bases between them. In DNA, the CDR3 is TGTGCCAGCAGCTTATCCCAGGGAGGACATATGAACACTGAAGCTTTCTTT. This translates into CASSLSQGGHMNTEAFF.

The V and J genes are TRBV6-5 and TRBJ2-3; 7 nucleotides agree with TRBD2. The CDR3 length is 14 residues. Germline CDR1 and CDR2: MNHEY and SVGAGI. V lost 2 bases, J lost 5 bases, and 4 bases stayed unmatched. In DNA form, the CDR3 reads TGTGCCAGCAGTTACCGACTAGCTTTAGATACGCAGTATTTT. Its translation: CASSYRLALDTQYF.

This rearrangement joins TRBV30 to TRBJ1-1; 8 bases match TRBD1. After removal of 5 bases from V and 1 base from J, the junction contained 6 bases not matched to a gene. This CDR3 spans 14 amino acids. The germline V gene encodes CDR1 GTSNPN and CDR2 SVGIG (reference sequence). The CDR3 coding sequence is TGTGCCTGGCTGATCAGGGGGCCGAACACTGAAGCTTTCTTT. Translation gives CAWLIRGPNTEAFF.

This clone was seen just once. CDR3: CASSFGGAAYEQYF. CDR3 bases: TGCGCCAGCAGCTTCGGCGGGGCGGCCTACGAGCAGTACTTC. The chain carries TRBV5-1 and TRBJ2-7; D might be TRBD2 (6 bases). This CDR3 is built from 14 residues. CDR1 is SGHRS, CDR2 YFSETQ, per germline. V lost 2 bases and J lost 2, with 11 bases in between.

The V and J genes are TRBV19 and TRBJ1-2; D might be TRBD1 (5 bases). Germline-derived CDR1 and CDR2 are LNHDA and SQIVND (reference sequence). Trimming cost V 5 bases and J 2 bases, with 12 bases left between them. The CDR3 has 14 amino acids. This CDR3 is CASSVRVPNYGYTF. CDR3 nucleotide sequence: TGTGCCAGTAGTGTCAGGGTGCCGAACTATGGCTACACCTTC.

CDR3 sequence: CASSQEPRPARGQGITDTQYF. CDR3 nucleotides: TGCGCCAGCAGCCAAGAGCCCCGGCCCGCCCGCGGACAGGGGATCACAGATACGCAGTATTTT. The genes are TRBV4-1 and TRBJ2-3, with 9 positions matching TRBD1. CDR1 is MGHRA, CDR2 YSYEKL, per germline. V lost 0 bases to trimming and J lost 2 bases; unmatched junction nucleotides: 18. The CDR3 length is 21 residues.

Here the CDR3 reads CASSLGLTGSGQETQYF. In DNA form, the CDR3 reads TGCGCCAGCAGCTTGGGACTGACAGGGAGTGGGCAAGAGACCCAGTACTTC. The chain employs TRBV5-1 and TRBJ2-5, with 7 bases aligning to TRBD1. This CDR3 is 17 amino acids long. J was trimmed by 2 bases and V by 0 bases; bases with no gene match: 10. Germline CDR1 reads SGHRS; CDR2 reads YFSETQ.

The rearrangement links TRBV27 to TRBJ2-7; TRBD2 agrees at 11 bases. The CDR3 is 15 residues long. CDR1 MNHEY and CDR2 SMNVEV come from the germline V gene (reference sequence). Losses at the gene ends were 2 bases for V and 2 bases for J; bases not matched to a gene: 2. In DNA form, the CDR3 reads TGTGCCAGCAGTTTACTAGCGGGAGGTCCCTACGAGCAGTACTTC. This sequence encodes CASSLLAGGPYEQYF.